The clone carrying this T cell receptor beta chain was observed many times. Its antigen is unknown. This specimen belongs to a study of response to subunit inactivated influenza vaccine. Study findings and constraints: Only a handful of new T cells, the authors suggested, are recruited with each seasonal influenza vaccination.

One entry per CDR3 protein results from TCRdb running MiXCR on the RT-PCR reads. The sample holds about 610,000 distinct CDR3 sequences, less than 15% seen once. The CDR3 is 14 amino acids. Trimming took 9 bases from V and 2 from J; bases not matched to a gene: 8. CDR1 and CDR2 from the germline V gene are LNHDA and SQIVND (reference sequence). The specimen comprised PBMCs from blood, sampled 12 days after vaccination. The TCR comes from a man between 50 and 59 years old who received an inactivated influenza vaccine. V is TRBV19 and J is TRBJ1-1, with 8 bases lining up with TRBD1. CDR3 protein: CASTKDRVNTEAFF. CDR3 bases: TGTGCCAGCACTAAGGACAGGGTTAACACTGAAGCTTTCTTT.